The 8 T cell receptor beta chains in this list originate from one sample, sequenced in a study of T cell responses to AZD1222 COVID-19 vaccine. Here immunoSEQ multiplex PCR was the method, and the copy in TCRdb shows in-frame clones only, minus some. The sample includes over 150,000 clones, approximately 90% of them seen just once. Sample: peripheral blood, taken 28 days after the second AZD1222 dose. The receptors come from an adult who received the AZD1222 COVID-19 vaccine.

The chain carries TRBV2 and TRBJ2-6; the D gene is possibly TRBD2 (7 bases). CDR1 SNHLY and CDR2 FYNNEI come from the germline V gene. Trimming took 5 bases from V and 2 from J, leaving 19 bases between them. The CDR3 length is 18 residues. The chain's CDR3 is CASSQGRGASAGANVLTF. DNA for the CDR3: TGTGCCAGCAGTCAGGGACGGGGGGCGAGTGCTGGGGCCAACGTCCTGACTTTC.

V and J are TRBV6-2 or TRBV6-3 and TRBJ2-5; D ambiguous. V shed 2 bases and J shed 5 bases, with 18 bases lying between them. The CDR3 is 16 residues long. The germline V gene encodes CDR1 MNHEY and CDR2 SVGEGT. CDR3 region: CASSYRVLAFTETQYF. The DNA of the CDR3 is TGTGCCAGCAGTTACCGCGTCTTAGCCTTCACCGAGACCCAGTACTTC.

The chain employs TRBV5-1 and TRBJ1-2; 7 bases match TRBD1. There are 14 residues in the CDR3. With V trimmed by 0 bases and J by 4 bases, 3 bases remained unmatched. The germline CDR1 and CDR2 sequences are SGHRS and YFSETQ. This CDR3 reads CASSLDAGGYGYTF. The CDR3 nucleotides read TGCGCCAGCAGCTTGGACGCAGGGGGCTATGGCTACACCTTC.

V usage is TRBV20-1 and J usage is TRBJ1-1; D call uncertain. V was trimmed by 2 bases and J by 6 bases, leaving 7 bases between them. The CDR3 runs to 11 residues. Germline V gene data show CDR1 as DFQATT and CDR2 as SNEGSKA (reference sequence). In DNA, the CDR3 is TGCAGTGCTAGATCAGACGCTGAAGCTTTCTTT. Amino acid sequence: CSARSDAEAFF.

This clone was recorded only once. The V gene is TRBV7-6, the J gene TRBJ2-7; TRBD2 agrees at 16 bases. The junction had 14 bases not matched to a gene; V was cut back by 5 bases and J by 7 bases. The CDR3 totals 18 residues. Germline values: CDR1 SGHVS, CDR2 FNYEAQ. CDR3 protein: CASSRTGTSGRAGGEQYF. The CDR3 bases are TGTGCCAGCAGCCGTACCGGGACTAGCGGGAGGGCCGGTGGAGAGCAGTACTTC.

Concerning this clone itself: A read error may produce the germline difference seen at one junction end. The chain uses TRBV11-2 and TRBJ2-2, with D unresolved. CDR3 length: 14 amino acids. Germline V gives CDR1 SGHAT, CDR2 FQNNGV. CDR3 sequence: CASTLRTITGELFF. The CDR3 region has the DNA TGTGCCAGCACCTTAAGGACCATAACCGGGGAGCTGTTTTTT. The full variable domain, with the rest looked up from reference TRBV11-2 and TRBJ2-2, is EAGVAQSPRYKIIEKRQSVAFWCNPISGHATLYWYQQILGQGPKLLIQFQNNGVVDDSQLPKDRFSAERLKGVDSTLKIQPAKLEDSAVYLCASTLRTITGELFFGEGSRLTVL.

The rearrangement uses TRBV13 and TRBJ2-3, with 9 bases that match TRBD1. Germline CDR1 PRHDT, CDR2 FYEKMQ (reference sequence). The J segment lost 5 bases and the V segment lost 5 bases, leaving 8 bases of the junction unmatched. The CDR3 has 15 amino acids. The CDR3 here is CASSAYLTGGDTQYF. The DNA of the CDR3 is TGTGCCAGCAGCGCATATCTGACAGGGGGAGATACGCAGTATTTT.

The chain has TRBV5-1 and TRBJ2-5, with no clear D. Trimming pared 1 base from V and 5 bases from J, leaving 6 bases between. CDR1 and CDR2 (germline): SGHRS, YFSETQ. The CDR3 has 12 residues. The CDR3 reads CASSLSSETQYF. In DNA form, the CDR3 reads TGCGCCAGCAGCTTGAGCTCGGAGACCCAGTACTTC.